The source of this T cell receptor beta chain is a study of cytomegalovirus exposure and HLA in healthy donors. Points from the study as a whole: Per published accounts, TCR beta sequences correctly predicted the HLA-A and HLA-B alleles of most subjects.

The trim removed 5 bases at V and 2 bases at J, leaving 8 bases unmatched. Looked up from germline, CDR1 is SGDLS and CDR2 is YYNGEE. This CDR3 comprises 15 residues. PCR primers comprised 60 Vbeta and 13 Jbeta primers. Data came from immunoSEQ multiplex PCR; TCRdb stores just in-frame clones and leaves some out. Among 180,000 or so clones, around 80% were seen once, and the ten largest hold approximately 0.76%. Turning to this clone: Its specificity is not known.

The rearrangement joins TRBV9 to TRBJ2-7, with 9 bases that match TRBD2. This sequence originates from a female donor in good health and CMV-seronegative. The sequencing sample was made of PBMCs. The CDR3 here is CASSRLAGSPYEQYF. The DNA for the CDR3 is TGTGCCAGCAGTCGGCTAGCGGGGTCTCCCTACGAGCAGTACTTC.